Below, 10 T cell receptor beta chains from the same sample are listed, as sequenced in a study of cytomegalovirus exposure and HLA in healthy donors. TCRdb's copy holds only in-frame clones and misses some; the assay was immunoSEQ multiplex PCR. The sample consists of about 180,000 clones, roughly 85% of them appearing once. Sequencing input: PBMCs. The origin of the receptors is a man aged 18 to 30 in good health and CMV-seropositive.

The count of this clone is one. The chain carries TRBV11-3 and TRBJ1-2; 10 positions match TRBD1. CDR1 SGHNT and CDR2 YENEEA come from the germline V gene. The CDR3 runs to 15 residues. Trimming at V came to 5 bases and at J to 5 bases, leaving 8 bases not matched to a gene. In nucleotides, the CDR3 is TGTGCCAGCAGCCCTAGACAGGGGGCACGGTATGGCTACACCTTC. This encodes CASSPRQGARYGYTF. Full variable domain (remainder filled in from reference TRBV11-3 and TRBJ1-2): EAGVVQSPRYKIIEKKQPVAFWCNPISGHNTLYWYLQNLGQGPELLIRYENEEAVDDSQLPKDRFSAERLKGVDSTLKIQPAELGDSAVYLCASSPRQGARYGYTFGSGTRLTVV.

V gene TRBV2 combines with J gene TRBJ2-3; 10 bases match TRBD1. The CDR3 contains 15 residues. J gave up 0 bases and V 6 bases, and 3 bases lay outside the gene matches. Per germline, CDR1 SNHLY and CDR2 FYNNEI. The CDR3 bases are TGTGCCAGCAGCTGGACAGGGGGTAGCACAGATACGCAGTATTTT. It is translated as CASSWTGGSTDTQYF.

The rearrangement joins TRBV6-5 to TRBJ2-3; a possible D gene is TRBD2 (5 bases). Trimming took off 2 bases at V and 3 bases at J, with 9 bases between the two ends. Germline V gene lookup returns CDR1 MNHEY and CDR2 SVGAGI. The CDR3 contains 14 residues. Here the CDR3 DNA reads TGTGCCAGCAGTTACAGTACTAGGACAGATACGCAGTATTTT. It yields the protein CASSYSTRTDTQYF.

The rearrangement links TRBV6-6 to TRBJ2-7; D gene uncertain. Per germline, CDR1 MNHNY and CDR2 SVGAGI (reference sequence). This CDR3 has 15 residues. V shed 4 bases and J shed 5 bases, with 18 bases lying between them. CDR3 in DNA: TGTGCCAGCAGTTTCGACGACTTAACTTCTGACGAGCAGTACTTC. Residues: CASSFDDLTSDEQYF.

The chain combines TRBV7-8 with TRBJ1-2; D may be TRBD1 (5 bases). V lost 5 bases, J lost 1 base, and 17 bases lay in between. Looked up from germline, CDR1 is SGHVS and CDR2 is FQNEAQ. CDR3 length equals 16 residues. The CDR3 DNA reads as TGTGCCAGCAGCCGATTCTCGGGGGTGCATAACTATGGCTACACCTTC. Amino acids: CASSRFSGVHNYGYTF.

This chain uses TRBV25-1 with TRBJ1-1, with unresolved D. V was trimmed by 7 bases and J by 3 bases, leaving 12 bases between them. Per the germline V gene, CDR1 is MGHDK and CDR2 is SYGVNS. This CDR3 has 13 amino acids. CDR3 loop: CASIRLGDTEAFF. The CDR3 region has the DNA TGTGCCAGCATCAGACTGGGTGACACTGAAGCTTTCTTT.

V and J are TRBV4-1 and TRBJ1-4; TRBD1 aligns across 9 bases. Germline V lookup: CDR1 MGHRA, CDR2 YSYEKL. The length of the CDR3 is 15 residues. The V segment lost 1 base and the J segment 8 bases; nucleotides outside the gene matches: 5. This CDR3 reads CASSQGTGVGEKLFF. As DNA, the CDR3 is TGCGCCAGCAGCCAAGGGACAGGGGTGGGAGAAAAACTGTTTTTT.

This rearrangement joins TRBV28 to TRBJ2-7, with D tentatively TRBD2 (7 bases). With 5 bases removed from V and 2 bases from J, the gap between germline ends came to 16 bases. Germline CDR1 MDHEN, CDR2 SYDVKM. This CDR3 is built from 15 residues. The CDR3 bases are TGTGCCAGCAGTACCCCGCGGGGGCGTACCTACGAGCAGTACTTC. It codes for CASSTPRGRTYEQYF.

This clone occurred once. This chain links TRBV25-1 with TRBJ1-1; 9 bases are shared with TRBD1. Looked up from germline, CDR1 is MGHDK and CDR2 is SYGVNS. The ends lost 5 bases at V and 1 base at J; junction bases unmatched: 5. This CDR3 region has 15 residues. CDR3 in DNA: TGTGCCAGCAGTCCGACAGGGGGGAGGAACACTGAAGCTTTCTTT. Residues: CASSPTGGRNTEAFF.

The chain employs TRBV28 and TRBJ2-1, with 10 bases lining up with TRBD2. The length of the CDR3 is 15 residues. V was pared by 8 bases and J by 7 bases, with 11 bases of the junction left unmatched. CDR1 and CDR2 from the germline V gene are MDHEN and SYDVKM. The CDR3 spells CASLNYLAGENEQFF. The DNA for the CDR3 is TGTGCCAGCCTTAACTACCTAGCGGGAGAAAATGAGCAGTTCTTC. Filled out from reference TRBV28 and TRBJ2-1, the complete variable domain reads DVKVTQSSRYLVKRTGEKVFLECVQDMDHENMFWYRQDPGLGLRLIYFSYDVKMKEKGDIPEGYSVSREKKERFSLILESASTNQTSMYLCASLNYLAGENEQFFGPGTRLTVL.